This T cell receptor (beta chain) comes out of a study of beta chain features in type 1 diabetes. Overall study results and limits: Researchers report that Type 1 diabetes patients had moderately but significantly shorter TCRB CDR3s across all four CD4+ subsets. Whether TCRB rearrangement is influenced by HLA type was left unresolved in this analysis.

V was shortened by 0 bases and J by 1 base, with 6 bases between the two germline ends. This CDR3 region has 13 residues. Germline V CDR1 and CDR2: GTSNPN, SVGIG (reference sequence). The authors reverse transcribed all of the isolated RNA, so sequencing captured expressed TCRB transcripts. The read count averaged about 3.3 million across naive, central memory and regulatory T cell samples. Generated by immunoSEQ multiplex PCR, the TCRdb table keeps only in-frame clones and is missing some. The sample shows more than 250,000 clones, 15% of them seen only once. This clone has only a few counts. Antigen specificity is unknown. This sample also contains other DNA sequences that code for the same CDR3. Sorted populations all exceeded 98% purity.

The TCR originated in a man aged 18 to 29 with type 1 diabetes. The V call is TRBV30, the J call TRBJ1-1; D unresolved. The sequenced sample was naive CD4+ T cells from blood. CDR3 protein: CAWSVRENTEAFF. CDR3 DNA: TGTGCCTGGAGTGTAAGAGAGAACACTGAAGCTTTCTTT. Looking up the rest from reference TRBV30 and TRBJ1-1 gives the full variable domain: SQTIHQWPATLVQPVGSPLSLECTVEGTSNPNLYWYRQAAGRGLQLLFYSVGIGQISSEVPQNLSASRPQDRQFILSSKKLLLSDSGFYLCAWSVRENTEAFFGQGTRLTVV.